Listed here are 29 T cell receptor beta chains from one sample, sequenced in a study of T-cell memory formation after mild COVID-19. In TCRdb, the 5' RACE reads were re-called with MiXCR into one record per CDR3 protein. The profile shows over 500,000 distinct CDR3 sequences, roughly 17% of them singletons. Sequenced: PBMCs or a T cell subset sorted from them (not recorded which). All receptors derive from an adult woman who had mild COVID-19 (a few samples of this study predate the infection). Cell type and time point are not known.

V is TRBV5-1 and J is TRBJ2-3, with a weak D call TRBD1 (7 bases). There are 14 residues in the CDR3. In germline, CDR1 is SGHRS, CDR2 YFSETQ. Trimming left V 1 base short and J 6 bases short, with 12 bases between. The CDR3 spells CASSLQGGEDTQYF. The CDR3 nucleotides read TGCGCCAGCAGCTTGCAGGGGGGAGAGGATACGCAGTATTTT.

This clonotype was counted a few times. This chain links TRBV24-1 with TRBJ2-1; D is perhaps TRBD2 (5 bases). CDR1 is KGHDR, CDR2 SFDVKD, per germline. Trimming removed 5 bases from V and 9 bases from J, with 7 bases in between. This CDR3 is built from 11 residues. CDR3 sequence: CATSAGSEQFF. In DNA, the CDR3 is TGTGCCACCAGTGCGGGGAGTGAGCAGTTCTTC.

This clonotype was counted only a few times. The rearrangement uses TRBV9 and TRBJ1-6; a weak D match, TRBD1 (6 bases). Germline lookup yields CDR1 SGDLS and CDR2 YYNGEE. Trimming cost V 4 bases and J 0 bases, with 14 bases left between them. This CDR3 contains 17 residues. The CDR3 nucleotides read TGTGCCAGCAGCACCCAGCAGGGGATCTCCTATAATTCACCCCTCCACTTT. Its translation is CASSTQQGISYNSPLHF.

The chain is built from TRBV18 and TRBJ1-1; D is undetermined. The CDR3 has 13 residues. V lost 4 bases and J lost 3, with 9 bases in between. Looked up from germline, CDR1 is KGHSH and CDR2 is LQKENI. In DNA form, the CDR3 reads TGTGCCAGCTCACTAGGGTTGTACACTGAAGCTTTCTTT. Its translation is CASSLGLYTEAFF.

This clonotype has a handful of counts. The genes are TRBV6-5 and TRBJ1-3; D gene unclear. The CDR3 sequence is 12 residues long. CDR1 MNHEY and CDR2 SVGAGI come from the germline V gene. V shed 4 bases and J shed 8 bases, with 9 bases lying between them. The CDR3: CASSFPGDTIYF. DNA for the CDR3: TGTGCCAGCAGTTTCCCCGGGGACACCATATATTTT.

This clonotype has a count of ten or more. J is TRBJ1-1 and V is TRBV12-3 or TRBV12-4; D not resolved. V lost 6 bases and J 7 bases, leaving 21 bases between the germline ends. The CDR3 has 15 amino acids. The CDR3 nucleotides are TGTGCCAGCAGGCCAGTCAGGACCGGGCGAGGTGAAGCTTTCTTT. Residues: CASRPVRTGRGEAFF.

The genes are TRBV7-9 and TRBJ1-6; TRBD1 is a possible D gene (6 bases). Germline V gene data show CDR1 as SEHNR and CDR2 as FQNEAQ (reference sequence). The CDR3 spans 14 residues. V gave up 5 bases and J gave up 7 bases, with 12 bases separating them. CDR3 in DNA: TGTGCCAGCAGCCCCGGACAGCAGAATTCACCCCTCCACTTT. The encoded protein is CASSPGQQNSPLHF.

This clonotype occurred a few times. Written as DNA, the CDR3 is TGTGCCAGCAGCTTAGAGGAGGACAGAGAGACCCAGTACTTC. This translates into CASSLEEDRETQYF. The gene calls are TRBV7-9 and TRBJ2-5, with D maybe TRBD1 (6 bases). CDR3 size: 14 residues. V lost 1 base and J 4 bases, leaving 10 bases between the germline ends. Germline CDR1 and CDR2: SEHNR and FQNEAQ (reference sequence).

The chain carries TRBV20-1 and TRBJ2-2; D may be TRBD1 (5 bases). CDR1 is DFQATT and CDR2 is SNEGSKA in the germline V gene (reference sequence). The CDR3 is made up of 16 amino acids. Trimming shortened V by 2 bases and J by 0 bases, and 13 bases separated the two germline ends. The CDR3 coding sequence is TGCAGTGCTAGACGTGTAGGGGCCGCGAACACCGGGGAGCTGTTTTTT. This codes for CSARRVGAANTGELFF.

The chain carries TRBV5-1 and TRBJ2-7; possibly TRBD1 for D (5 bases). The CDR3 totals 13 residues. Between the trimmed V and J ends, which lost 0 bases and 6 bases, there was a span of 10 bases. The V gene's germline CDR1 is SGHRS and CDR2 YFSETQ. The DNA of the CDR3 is TGCGCCAGCAGCTTGGGACAGCCTGGCGAGCAGTACTTC. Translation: CASSLGQPGEQYF.

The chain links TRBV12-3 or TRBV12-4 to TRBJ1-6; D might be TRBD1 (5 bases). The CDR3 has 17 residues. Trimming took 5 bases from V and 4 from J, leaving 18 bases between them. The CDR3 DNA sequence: TGTGCCAGCAGTGGCGGACACGATTCCCCATATAATTCACCCCTCCACTTT. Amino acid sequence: CASSGGHDSPYNSPLHF.

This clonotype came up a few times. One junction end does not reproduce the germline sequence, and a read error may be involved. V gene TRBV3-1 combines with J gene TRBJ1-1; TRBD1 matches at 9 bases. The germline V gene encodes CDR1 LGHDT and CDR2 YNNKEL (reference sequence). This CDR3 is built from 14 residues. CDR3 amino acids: CASTQQGANTEAFF. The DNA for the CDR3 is TGTGCCAGCACCCAACAGGGGGCGAACACTGAAGCTTTCTTT.

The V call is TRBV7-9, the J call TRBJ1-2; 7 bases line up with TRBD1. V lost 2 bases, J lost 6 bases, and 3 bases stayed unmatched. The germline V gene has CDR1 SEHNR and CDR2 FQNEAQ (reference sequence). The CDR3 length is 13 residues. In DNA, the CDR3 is TGTGCCAGCAGCTTACCCACAGGGGATGGCTACACCTTC. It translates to CASSLPTGDGYTF.

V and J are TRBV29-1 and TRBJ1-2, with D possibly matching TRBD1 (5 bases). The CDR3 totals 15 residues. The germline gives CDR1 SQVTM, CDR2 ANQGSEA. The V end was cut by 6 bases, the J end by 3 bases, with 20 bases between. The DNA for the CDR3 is TGCAGCGTGAAGTCCGGGACCGCAGAAGACTATGGCTACACCTTC. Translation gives CSVKSGTAEDYGYTF.

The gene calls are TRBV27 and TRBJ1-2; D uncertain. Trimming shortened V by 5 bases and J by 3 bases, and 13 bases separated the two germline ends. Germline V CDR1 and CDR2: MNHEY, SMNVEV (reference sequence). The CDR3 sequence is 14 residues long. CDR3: CASSPTIRDYGYTF. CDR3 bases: TGTGCCAGCAGTCCCACTATAAGAGACTATGGCTACACCTTC.

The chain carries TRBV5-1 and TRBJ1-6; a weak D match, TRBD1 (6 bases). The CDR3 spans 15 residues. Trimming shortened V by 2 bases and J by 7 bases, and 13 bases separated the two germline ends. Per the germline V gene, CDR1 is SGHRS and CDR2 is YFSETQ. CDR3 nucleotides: TGCGCCAGCAGCTTTATACAGGGCGGGAATTCACCCCTCCACTTT. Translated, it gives CASSFIQGGNSPLHF. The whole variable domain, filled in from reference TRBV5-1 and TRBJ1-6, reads KAGVTQTPRYLIKTRGQQVTLSCSPISGHRSVSWYQQTPGQGLQFLFEYFSETQRNKGNFPGRFSGRQFSNSRSEMNVSTLELGDSALYLCASSFIQGGNSPLHFGNGTRLTVT.

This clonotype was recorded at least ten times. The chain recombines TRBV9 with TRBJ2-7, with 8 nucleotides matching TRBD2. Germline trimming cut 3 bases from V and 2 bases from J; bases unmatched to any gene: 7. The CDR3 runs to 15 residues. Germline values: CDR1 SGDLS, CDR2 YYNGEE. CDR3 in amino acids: CASSATPGLAYEQYF. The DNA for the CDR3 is TGTGCCAGCAGCGCAACACCGGGACTAGCCTACGAGCAGTACTTC.

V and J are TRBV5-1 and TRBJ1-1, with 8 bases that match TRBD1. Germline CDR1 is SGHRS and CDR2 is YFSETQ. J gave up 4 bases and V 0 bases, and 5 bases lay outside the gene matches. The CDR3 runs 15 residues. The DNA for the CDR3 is TGCGCCAGCAGCTTGGTGGTACAGGGGGGCACTGAAGCTTTCTTT. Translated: CASSLVVQGGTEAFF.

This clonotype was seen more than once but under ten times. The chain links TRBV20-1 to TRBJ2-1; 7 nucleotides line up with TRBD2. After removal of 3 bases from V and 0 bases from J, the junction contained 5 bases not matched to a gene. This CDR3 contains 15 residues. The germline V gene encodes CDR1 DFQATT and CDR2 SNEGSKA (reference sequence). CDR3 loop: CSASRRGSSYNEQFF. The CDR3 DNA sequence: TGCAGTGCTAGTCGGCGGGGGAGCTCCTACAATGAGCAGTTCTTC.

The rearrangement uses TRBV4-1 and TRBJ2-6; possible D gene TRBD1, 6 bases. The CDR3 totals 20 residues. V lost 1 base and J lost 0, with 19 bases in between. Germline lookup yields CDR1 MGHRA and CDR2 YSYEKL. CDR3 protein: CASSQGFWDTHHSGANVLTF. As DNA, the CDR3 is TGCGCCAGCAGCCAAGGGTTTTGGGACACCCACCACTCTGGGGCCAACGTCCTGACTTTC.

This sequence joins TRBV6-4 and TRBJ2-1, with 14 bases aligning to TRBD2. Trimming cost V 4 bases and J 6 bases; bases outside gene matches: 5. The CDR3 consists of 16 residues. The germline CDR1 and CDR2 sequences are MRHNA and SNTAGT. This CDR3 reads CASSAGLAGGGNEQFF. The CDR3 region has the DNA TGTGCCAGCAGTGCTGGACTAGCGGGAGGAGGCAATGAGCAGTTCTTC.

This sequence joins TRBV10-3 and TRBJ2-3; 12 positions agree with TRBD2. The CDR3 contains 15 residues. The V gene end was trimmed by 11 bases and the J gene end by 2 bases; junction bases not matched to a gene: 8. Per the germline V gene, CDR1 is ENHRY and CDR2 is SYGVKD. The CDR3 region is CAVASGGVSTDTQYF. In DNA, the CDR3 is TGTGCCGTCGCTAGCGGGGGGGTTTCCACAGATACGCAGTATTTT.

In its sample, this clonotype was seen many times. In DNA, the CDR3 is TGTGCCAGCAAAGAAGCCGGGGGCTCTTGGACCCAGTACTTC. Translated: CASKEAGGSWTQYF. The chain combines TRBV6-5 with TRBJ2-5; D possibly matches TRBD1 or TRBD2 (6 bases each). The CDR3 runs to 14 residues. Germline CDR1 reads MNHEY; CDR2 reads SVGAGI. The V gene lost 7 bases and the J gene lost 7 bases, with 19 bases spanning the gap.

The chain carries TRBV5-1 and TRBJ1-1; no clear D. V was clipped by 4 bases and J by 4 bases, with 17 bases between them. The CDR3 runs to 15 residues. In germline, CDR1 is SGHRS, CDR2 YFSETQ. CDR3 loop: CASSTAARVGTEAFF. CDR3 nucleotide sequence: TGCGCCAGCAGCACAGCCGCAAGGGTTGGCACTGAAGCTTTCTTT.

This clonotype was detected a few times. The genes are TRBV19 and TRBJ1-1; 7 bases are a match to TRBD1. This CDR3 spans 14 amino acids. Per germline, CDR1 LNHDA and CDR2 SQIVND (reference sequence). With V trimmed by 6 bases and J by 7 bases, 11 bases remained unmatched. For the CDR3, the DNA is TGTGCCAGTAGAGTCGGACAGGACCCTGATGAAGCTTTCTTT. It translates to CASRVGQDPDEAFF.

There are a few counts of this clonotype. The CDR3 here is CASSVLSGVDTIYF. The DNA for the CDR3 is TGTGCCAGCAGCGTATTATCCGGGGTGGACACCATATATTTT. The V and J genes are TRBV9 and TRBJ1-3, with D unclear. This CDR3 has 14 amino acids. The V end was cut by 1 base, the J end by 8 bases, with 13 bases between. CDR1 is SGDLS and CDR2 is YYNGEE in the germline V gene.

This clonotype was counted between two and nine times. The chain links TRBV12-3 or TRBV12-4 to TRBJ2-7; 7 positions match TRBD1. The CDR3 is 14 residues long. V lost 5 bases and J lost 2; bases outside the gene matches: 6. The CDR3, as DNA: TGTGCCAGCAGTATGACAGGGCCTACCTACGAGCAGTACTTC. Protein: CASSMTGPTYEQYF.

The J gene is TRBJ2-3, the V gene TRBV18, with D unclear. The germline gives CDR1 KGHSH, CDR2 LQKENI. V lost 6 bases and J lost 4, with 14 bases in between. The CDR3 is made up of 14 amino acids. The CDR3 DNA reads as TGTGCCAGCTCTCTGGGAATTTCCTCAGATACGCAGTATTTT. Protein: CASSLGISSDTQYF.

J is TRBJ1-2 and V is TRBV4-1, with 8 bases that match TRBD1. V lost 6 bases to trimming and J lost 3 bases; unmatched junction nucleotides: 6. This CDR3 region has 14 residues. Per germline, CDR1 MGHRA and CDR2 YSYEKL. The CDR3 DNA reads TGCGCCAGCAGGTACTCGGGACAGGACTATGGCTACACCTTC. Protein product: CASRYSGQDYGYTF.